This T cell receptor beta chain appears in the sequencing data of a study of CD8+ T cells in alopecia areata. Indicated treatment: oral pan-JAK inhibitor, 5-10 mg twice daily. This clone was counted between two and nine times. Germline V gene sequence: CDR1 MNHEY, CDR2 SVGAGI. CDR3 length: 14 amino acids. The V gene end was trimmed by 2 bases and the J gene end by 6 bases; junction bases not matched to a gene: 3. In each case, RNA was isolated and then reverse transcribed into cDNA as the sequencing template. The assay was immunoSEQ multiplex PCR, and TCRdb's table has in-frame clones only and misses some. Here the sample spans more than 90,000 clones, less than 75% being singletons.

V usage is TRBV6-5 and J usage is TRBJ2-1; TRBD1 matches at 8 bases. The sequence came from a human donor with alopecia areata. The sequencing used CD8+ T cells sorted from blood, collected at week 4, from a patient treated with tofacitinib. CDR3: CASSYGTGFNEQFF. The CDR3 DNA sequence: TGTGCCAGCAGTTACGGGACAGGCTTCAATGAGCAGTTCTTC.